The source of this T cell receptor (beta chain) is a study of T cells in tuberculosis. This CDR3 region has 14 residues. In germline, CDR1 is SGHRS, CDR2 YFSETQ. V was clipped by 3 bases and J by 6 bases, with 15 bases between them. The table came from immunoSEQ multiplex PCR; TCRdb's copy has only in-frame clones and leaves some out. The sample has about 35,000 clones, roughly 93% seen once. Indicated time point: new active TB diagnosis, blood taken before or within 7 days of starting treatment. The chain links TRBV5-1 to TRBJ1-1, with D possibly TRBD1 on 6 matching bases. The sequencing used PBMCs, collected at tuberculosis diagnosis. This TCR derives from an adult with tuberculosis. In DNA form, the CDR3 reads TGCGCCAGCAGCTCCGGACAGTACCGCGCTGAAGCTTTCTTT. Its translation is CASSSGQYRAEAFF.